This entry lists 21 T cell receptor beta chains sequenced from one sample in a study of blood T cell repertoires in COVID-19. The data were produced by immunoSEQ multiplex PCR, yet TCRdb's version contains in-frame clones alone and is incomplete. The data show about 240,000 clones, with about 83% seen just once and 3.5% to 4% held by the top ten. Sequencing was carried out using PBMCs or T cells enriched from blood (not recorded which). All receptors derive from a middle-aged woman who had been exposed to COVID-19.

This chain connects TRBV3-1 (or the pseudogene TRBV3-2) to TRBJ1-2, with no clear D. V was cut by 6 bases and J by 8 bases, with 16 bases left in between. The germline V gene encodes CDR1 LGHDT and CDR2 YNNKEL (reference sequence). There are 13 residues in the CDR3. Here the CDR3 DNA reads TGTGCCAGCAGTGCGCCTGTCACGGGAGGCTACACCTTC. Encoded protein: CASSAPVTGGYTF.

The J gene is TRBJ2-7, the V gene TRBV7-8, with 9 positions matching TRBD2. Germline CDR1 SGHVS, CDR2 FQNEAQ. J lost 2 bases, V lost 4 bases, and 3 bases had no gene match. This CDR3 spans 14 amino acids. The CDR3 sequence: CASSYLAGPYEQYF. CDR3 in DNA: TGTGCCAGCAGCTATCTAGCGGGACCCTACGAGCAGTACTTC. Based on the CDR3 plus reference TRBV7-8 and TRBJ2-7, the full variable domain is GAGVSQSPRYKVAKRGQDVALRCDPISGHVSLFWYQQALGQGPEFLTYFQNEAQLDKSGLPSDRFFAERPEGSVSTLKIQRTQQEDSAVYLCASSYLAGPYEQYFGPGTRLTVT.

This clone was observed a few times. The chain links TRBV6-6 to TRBJ1-5; possible D gene TRBD1, 5 bases. The CDR3 extends over 17 amino acids. The germline CDR1 and CDR2 sequences are MNHNY and SVGAGI (reference sequence). Trimming removed 5 bases from V and 4 bases from J, with 21 bases in between. The DNA for the CDR3 is TGTGCCAGCAGTCCCTCCAATTGGGGCCGGTGGAATCAGCCCCAGCATTTT. It specifies CASSPSNWGRWNQPQHF.

About this clone: This sample includes further DNA sequences coding for the same CDR3. The genes are TRBV30 and TRBJ2-7; TRBD1 might be the D (6 bases). Deletions cut 2 bases from V and 4 bases from J, with 9 bases between. This CDR3 region has 12 residues. Germline CDR1 reads GTSNPN; CDR2 reads SVGIG (reference sequence). The CDR3 here is CAWSTGRYEQYF. The DNA of the CDR3 is TGTGCCTGGAGTACAGGGAGATACGAGCAGTACTTC.

CDR3 sequence (DNA): TGTGCCACCACAGGGGAGGCTAACTATGGCTACACCTTC. Translated, it gives CATTGEANYGYTF. V usage is TRBV18 and J usage is TRBJ1-2; TRBD1 matches at 7 bases. The CDR3 spans 13 residues. Germline loops: CDR1 KGHSH, CDR2 LQKENI. V lost 10 bases and J lost 0; bases outside the gene matches: 5.

This clone has only a few counts. This sequence joins TRBV23-1 and TRBJ1-2; 10 nucleotides agree with TRBD1. TRBV23-1 is classed as an ORF, of uncertain function. V was clipped by 4 bases and J by 5 bases; unmatched bases: 4. The CDR3 contains 14 residues. The CDR3 here is CASSRDRGSYGYTF. The CDR3 DNA reads TGCGCCAGCAGTCGGGACAGGGGCTCATATGGCTACACCTTC.

The chain uses TRBV10-3 and TRBJ1-2, with D maybe TRBD1 (5 bases). CDR1 is ENHRY, CDR2 SYGVKD, per germline. The CDR3 extends over 15 amino acids. The ends were cut back, 11 bases at V and 4 bases at J, with 23 bases in the middle. The CDR3 here is CAYREGLTNGYGYTF. The CDR3 DNA reads TGTGCCTACCGGGAGGGGCTTACTAATGGCTATGGCTACACCTTC.

V gene TRBV5-6 combines with J gene TRBJ1-2; D unresolved. The CDR3 runs 15 residues. V shed 4 bases and J shed 8 bases, with 21 bases lying between them. Per the germline V gene, CDR1 is SGHDT and CDR2 is YYEEEE. The CDR3 loop is CASSHPGLPNGGYTF. The CDR3, as DNA: TGTGCCAGCAGCCATCCAGGCCTCCCCAATGGGGGCTACACCTTC. Together with reference TRBV5-6 and TRBJ1-2, the CDR3 gives the full variable domain: DAGVTQSPTHLIKTRGQQVTLRCSPKSGHDTVSWYQQALGQGPQFIFQYYEEEERQRGNFPDRFSGHQFPNYSSELNVNALLLGDSALYLCASSHPGLPNGGYTFGSGTRLTVV.

The chain is built from TRBV14 and TRBJ2-1, with 9 bases matching TRBD1. The V segment lost 3 bases and the J segment 5 bases; nucleotides outside the gene matches: 11. CDR1 and CDR2 (germline): SGHDN, FVKESK. The CDR3 runs to 17 residues. CDR3 in amino acids: CASSHQNRDRDHNEQFF. The CDR3 coding sequence is TGTGCCAGCAGCCACCAGAATAGGGACAGGGATCACAATGAGCAGTTCTTC.

The V gene is TRBV12-3 or TRBV12-4, the J gene TRBJ2-3; no clear D gene. The CDR3 extends over 13 amino acids. V gave up 6 bases and J gave up 6 bases, with 13 bases separating them. The CDR3 nucleotides read TGTGCCAGCAGCCTCAGAGGTTGGGATACGCAGTATTTT. Translating it yields CASSLRGWDTQYF.

The chain links TRBV29-1 to TRBJ1-5, with TRBD1 identical over 7 bases. Germline V gene data show CDR1 as SQVTM and CDR2 as ANQGSEA. The CDR3 loop spans 13 amino acids. The V segment lost 5 bases and the J segment 6 bases; nucleotides outside the gene matches: 7. CDR3 in amino acids: CSVHTGAGQPQHF. The CDR3 DNA is TGCAGCGTTCACACAGGGGCTGGTCAGCCCCAGCATTTT.

This sequence joins TRBV30 and TRBJ1-1, with a tentative D call TRBD1 (5 bases). This CDR3 is 12 amino acids long. V was shortened by 0 bases and J by 10 bases, with 12 bases between the two germline ends. CDR1 and CDR2 from the germline V gene are GTSNPN and SVGIG (reference sequence). In DNA form, the CDR3 reads TGTGCCTGGAGTGTACCGACAGCGTCAGCTTTCTTT. The encoded protein is CAWSVPTASAFF.

The chain carries TRBV9 and TRBJ2-5; 7 positions match TRBD2. Trimming took 3 bases from V and 4 from J; bases not matched to a gene: 9. This CDR3 comprises 15 residues. Germline-derived CDR1 and CDR2 are SGDLS and YYNGEE. The CDR3 loop is CASSARWGGLETQYF. The DNA for the CDR3 is TGTGCCAGCAGCGCAAGGTGGGGGGGTTTAGAGACCCAGTACTTC.

The chain uses TRBV18 and TRBJ2-7; TRBD1 agrees at 8 bases. V trimming: 3 bases; J trimming: 3 bases; junction bases outside the gene matches: 10. The V gene's germline CDR1 is KGHSH and CDR2 LQKENI. The CDR3 is made up of 16 amino acids. The CDR3: CASSPLSGTGVYEQYF. DNA for the CDR3: TGTGCCAGCTCACCCCTCTCCGGGACAGGAGTCTACGAGCAGTACTTC.

The chain joins TRBV4-1 to TRBJ1-1; TRBD1 agrees at 8 bases. CDR3 length: 18 amino acids. The V gene's germline CDR1 is MGHRA and CDR2 YSYEKL. The junction had 28 bases not matched to a gene; V was cut back by 8 bases and J by 11 bases. CDR3 loop: CASGAPSQVSTGVLGAFF. The CDR3 region has the DNA TGCGCCAGCGGGGCCCCGTCTCAGGTGTCGACAGGGGTGCTAGGGGCTTTCTTT.

This chain links TRBV4-1 with TRBJ2-2; D is possibly TRBD2 (7 bases). The germline gives CDR1 MGHRA, CDR2 YSYEKL. V lost 3 bases to trimming and J lost 6 bases, with 26 bases between them. The CDR3 totals 19 residues. The CDR3 reads CASSQTSGTPTRGPGELFF. CDR3 nucleotide sequence: TGCGCCAGCAGCCAGACTTCCGGGACCCCAACGCGGGGGCCCGGGGAGCTGTTTTTT.

CDR3 bases: TGTGCCAGCAGCATACGGGACAGTCACTACGAGCAGTACTTC. It translates to CASSIRDSHYEQYF. This sequence joins TRBV21-1 and TRBJ2-7; the D call TRBD1 from the table was never checked on the DNA. TRBV21-1 is marked as a pseudogene. The CDR3 has 14 amino acids.

Concerning this clone: The junction departs from the called germline gene at one end, perhaps through a read error. The chain has TRBV3-1 (or the pseudogene TRBV3-2) and TRBJ2-7; 7 bases are shared with TRBD1. This CDR3 is built from 13 residues. Germline CDR1 and CDR2: LGHDT and YNNKEL (reference sequence). CDR3 DNA sequence: TGTGCCAGCACCCAAGGGACAGCCTACGAGCAGTACTTC. Translation gives CASTQGTAYEQYF.

This chain uses TRBV18 with TRBJ1-1, with 7 bases lining up with TRBD1. CDR1 and CDR2 (germline): KGHSH, LQKENI. Trimming at V came to 2 bases and at J to 7 bases, leaving 4 bases not matched to a gene. The CDR3 totals 13 residues. CDR3 residues: CASSPGTAREAFF. DNA of the CDR3: TGTGCCAGCTCACCAGGGACAGCTCGTGAAGCTTTCTTT.

The chain links TRBV9 to TRBJ1-6; D is possibly TRBD1 (6 bases). CDR1 is SGDLS and CDR2 is YYNGEE in the germline V gene. The CDR3 has 13 amino acids. V dropped 3 bases and J dropped 8 bases, with 9 bases sitting between them. The CDR3 sequence: CASSANRDSPLHF. CDR3 bases: TGTGCCAGCAGCGCCAACAGGGATTCACCCCTCCACTTT. The full variable domain, completed using reference TRBV9 and TRBJ1-6, is DSGVTQTPKHLITATGQRVTLRCSPRSGDLSVYWYQQSLDQGLQFLIQYYNGEERAKGNILERFSAQQFPDLHSELNLSSLELGDSALYFCASSANRDSPLHFGNGTRLTVT.

This clone was seen a few times. This chain uses TRBV7-9 with TRBJ1-1, with D perhaps matching TRBD1 (5 bases). The V end lost 7 bases, the J end lost 4 bases, and 16 bases lay between the germline ends. Germline V gene data show CDR1 as SEHNR and CDR2 as FQNEAQ (reference sequence). The CDR3 loop spans 14 amino acids. The CDR3 nucleotides are TGTGCCAGCATAATGGGAGGGGCGAGCACTGAAGCTTTCTTT. It translates to CASIMGGASTEAFF.